Listed here is a single T cell receptor beta chain. Antigen: not known. Treatment: approximately 18 received Ad26.COV2.S at low or high dose, single or two shots; roughly five received placebo; per-sample allocation not given. On day 63 after the first injection, vaccine and placebo recipients gave samples. This entry belongs to a study of Ad26.COV2.S vaccination and SARS-CoV-2 variants. Study background: Ad26.COV2.S was injected intramuscularly once or twice, 56 days apart.

Sequencing was performed with immunoSEQ multiplex PCR; in TCRdb, only in-frame clones are kept and a portion is missing. The top ten hold over 8.5% of the sample, which has roughly 350,000 clones, approximately 86% seen once. Findings of the study overall: Substantial post-vaccination breadth of spike-specific CD8+ and CD4+ T cell responses was reported.

The CDR3 loop spans 15 amino acids. CDR1 and CDR2 (germline): MDHEN, SYDVKM. V was cut by 3 bases and J by 2 bases, with 12 bases left in between. This clonotype was obtained from a person aged 18-60 years who received the Ad26.COV2.S COVID-19 vaccine or a placebo. V is TRBV28 and J is TRBJ2-3; D call uncertain. The material sequenced was peripheral blood, taken in a trial of Ad26.COV2.S vaccine versus placebo. Here the CDR3 reads CASSLARSITDTQYF. The DNA for the CDR3 is TGTGCCAGCAGTTTGGCCCGGAGTATCACAGATACGCAGTATTTT.